The 8 T cell receptor beta chains below were found in one sample sequenced in a study of cytomegalovirus exposure and HLA in healthy donors. The PCR employed 60 Vbeta primers together with 13 Jbeta primers. TCRdb keeps only in-frame clones here, not all; method: immunoSEQ multiplex PCR. The table lists approximately 150,000 clones, roughly 74% of them singletons. The source material was PBMCs. Source of these receptors: a male donor in good health and CMV-seronegative.

This clone was picked up a small number of times. V gene TRBV19 combines with J gene TRBJ1-6, with D perhaps TRBD1 (5 bases). Trimming took 3 bases from V and 7 from J, leaving 7 bases between them. The CDR3 is 13 residues long. The germline gives CDR1 LNHDA, CDR2 SQIVND (reference sequence). As DNA, the CDR3 is TGTGCCAGTAGTATGGGGGGAAATTCACCCCTCCACTTT. Its translation: CASSMGGNSPLHF.

This clone showed up just a few times. This chain links TRBV28 with TRBJ2-1; 10 bases fit TRBD1. Trimming took 3 bases from V and 7 from J; bases not matched to a gene: 0. Germline CDR1 is MDHEN and CDR2 is SYDVKM. The CDR3 loop spans 13 amino acids. Written as DNA, the CDR3 is TGTGCCAGCAGTTTGGGACAGGGGAATGAGCAGTTCTTC. It translates to CASSLGQGNEQFF.

The chain combines TRBV6-6 with TRBJ2-1; weak D call: TRBD2 (6 bases). The V and J ends lost 0 bases and 7 bases respectively, with 13 bases between them. Germline loops: CDR1 MNHNY, CDR2 SVGAGI (reference sequence). The CDR3 contains 15 residues. The DNA for the CDR3 is TGTGCCAGCAGTTACTCGATAACTAGCACAAATGAGCAGTTCTTC. Its translation: CASSYSITSTNEQFF.

The rearrangement joins TRBV14 to TRBJ1-2; 10 nucleotides line up with TRBD1. The J segment lost 8 bases and the V segment lost 4 bases, leaving 10 bases of the junction unmatched. From germline, CDR1 is SGHDN and CDR2 FVKESK. The CDR3 spans 15 residues. The CDR3 sequence is CASSPRTGGMYGYTF. In DNA form, the CDR3 reads TGTGCCAGCAGCCCCAGGACAGGGGGAATGTACGGCTACACCTTC.

This chain joins TRBV7-9 and TRBJ2-5; D is perhaps TRBD1 (6 bases). The J call may be wrong; the DNA end is better matched by TRBJ2-7. This CDR3 contains 15 residues. The germline gives CDR1 SEHNR, CDR2 FQNEAQ (reference sequence). The CDR3 region has the DNA TGTGCCAGCAGCTTTAGCACAGGGCAAACCTACGAGCAGTACTTC. Protein sequence: CASSFSTGQTYEQYF.

The chain links TRBV5-5 to TRBJ1-2; D may be TRBD1 (6 bases). The germline V gene encodes CDR1 SGHKS and CDR2 YYEKEE (reference sequence). V was shortened by 1 base and J by 3 bases, with 10 bases between the two germline ends. This CDR3 spans 14 amino acids. CDR3 sequence: CASSLYNRDYGYTF. The CDR3 coding sequence is TGTGCCAGCAGCTTGTATAACAGGGACTATGGCTACACCTTC.

This clone was recorded once. V usage is TRBV9 and J usage is TRBJ1-4; D remains unclear. The length of the CDR3 is 14 residues. In germline, CDR1 is SGDLS, CDR2 YYNGEE. V was cut by 0 bases and J by 7 bases, with 10 bases left in between. In nucleotides, the CDR3 is TGTGCCAGCAGCGTAGAAGGAGGGTTTGAAAAACTGTTTTTT. It encodes CASSVEGGFEKLFF.

This clone was seen a handful of times. The chain joins TRBV4-3 to TRBJ2-7; D possibly corresponds to TRBD1 (6 bases). The V end was cut by 0 bases, the J end by 6 bases, with 9 bases between. Germline V gene data show CDR1 as LGHNA and CDR2 as YSLEER. The CDR3 consists of 13 residues. The CDR3 bases are TGCGCCAGCAGCCAAGATAGGGGGAGCGAGCAGTACTTC. This translates into CASSQDRGSEQYF.